This is a list of T cell receptor beta chains from one sample in a study of CXCR3-negative and CXCR3-positive naive CD8 T cells. Reanalyzing the 5' RACE reads, TCRdb keeps one entry per CDR3 protein, without DNA. The sample table includes approximately 83,000 distinct CDR3 sequences. Sequenced input: naive CXCR3- CD8+ T cells from blood. The receptors were sampled from a human donor in good health. Some clones in this sample may be carry-over from other donors' samples. Each CDR3 is given with its conserved first and last residue. Each record gives: J gene, V gene, CDR3 protein.

TRBJ2-3 | TRBV27 | CASITGRGTGGKHTQYF
TRBJ2-6 | TRBV6-5 | CASSYGTGLSGANVLTF
TRBJ2-7 | TRBV11-2 | CASSLAPALSYEQYF
TRBJ2-1 | TRBV10-3 | CAISESGVSGVYEQFF
TRBJ1-2 | TRBV6-5 | CASSYSPGVGYTF
TRBJ2-1 | TRBV28 | CASRTRQGLSFNEQFF
TRBJ2-7 | TRBV11-2 | CASSLGVTYEQYF
TRBJ2-7 | TRBV29-1 | CSVRTSGSYEQYF
TRBJ2-1 | TRBV4-2 | CASSQDEPSARGLDYNEQFF
TRBJ2-7 | TRBV29-1 | CSVTGPGGEQYF
TRBJ2-4 | TRBV4-3 | CASSRSSGAKNIQYF
TRBJ2-7 | TRBV5-4 | CASSLNRDLSYEQYF
TRBJ1-1 | TRBV13 | CASSWLGGGTEAFF
TRBJ1-2 | TRBV12-3/TRBV12-4 | CASSPGAHYGYTF
TRBJ2-3 | TRBV21-1 | CASSSHRGTSTDTQYF
TRBJ1-6 | TRBV28 | CASSPVSSYNSPLHF